These 16 T cell receptor beta chains share one sample of origin, sequenced in a study of T cell repertoires in cytomegalovirus infection. TCRdb re-derived calls from the reads in MiXCR, one entry per CDR3 protein. The table records tens of thousands of distinct CDR3 sequences, about 4% of them present only once. Source material: PBMCs. The receptors were sampled from a human donor in good health (CMV status not recorded). Some clones in this sample may be carry-over from other donors' samples.

The table lists this clonotype with many counts. This chain links TRBV29-1 with TRBJ2-5, with 12 bases fitting TRBD2. After removal of 3 bases from V and 5 bases from J, the junction contained 7 bases not matched to a gene. CDR3 size: 15 residues. Germline values: CDR1 SQVTM, CDR2 ANQGSEA. The CDR3 nucleotides are TGCAGCGTTGACGGAAGACTAGCGGGAGTTGAGACCCAGTACTTC. Its translation is CSVDGRLAGVETQYF. Full variable domain (remainder filled in from reference TRBV29-1 and TRBJ2-5): SAVISQKPSRDICQRGTSLTIQCQVDSQVTMMFWYRQQPGQSLTLIATANQGSEATYESGFVIDKFPISRPNLTFSTLTVSNMSPEDSSIYLCSVDGRLAGVETQYFGPGTRLLVL.

Concerning this clonotype itself: This may come from a read error, since a much larger clone is one base off. The CDR3 carries no conserved terminal phenylalanine or tryptophan, so it likely arises from a read error. The limits of the CDR3 on the DNA are not certain, so only TCRdb's listed CDR3 is given. The chain carries TRBV12-3 or TRBV12-4 and TRBJ1-5; no DNA check was done on the table's D call, TRBD1. The CDR3 sequence runs 12 residues, both termini included. CDR3 loop: CASSLTGAGWHY.

The V gene is TRBV6-9, the J gene TRBJ2-5; 10 bases agree with TRBD2. V lost 6 bases, J lost 4 bases, and 2 bases stayed unmatched. The CDR3 is 13 amino acids. Germline CDR1 MNHGY, CDR2 SVAAGI. CDR3 nucleotide sequence: TGTGCCAGCAGACTAGCGGGAAGAGAGACCCAGTACTTC. It translates to CASRLAGRETQYF.

Many counts were recorded for this clonotype. DNA of the CDR3: TGTGCCAGCAGCGACAGGATTAGCGGGGTCTTTGATGAGCAGTTCTTC. This sequence encodes CASSDRISGVFDEQFF. This sequence joins TRBV7-2 and TRBJ2-1, with 8 bases lining up with TRBD2. Trimming removed 5 bases from V and 8 bases from J; junction bases left unmatched: 14. The CDR3 sequence is 16 residues long. The germline V gene has CDR1 SGHTA and CDR2 FQGNSA.

This sequence joins TRBV7-2 and TRBJ2-7; tentatively, D is TRBD2 (7 bases). This CDR3 is 15 amino acids long. The V end lost 2 bases, the J end lost 3 bases, and 14 bases lay between the germline ends. Germline assignment: CDR1 SGHTA and CDR2 FQGNSA. The CDR3 is CASSLRRGTSYEQYF. CDR3 DNA: TGTGCCAGCAGCTTACGGCGGGGGACAAGCTACGAGCAGTACTTC.

In its sample, this clonotype was seen many times. The chain links TRBV20-1 to TRBJ2-3, with D perhaps matching TRBD2 (5 bases). There are 14 residues in the CDR3. CDR1 DFQATT and CDR2 SNEGSKA come from the germline V gene (reference sequence). V shed 2 bases and J shed 0 bases, with 9 bases lying between them. The CDR3 protein is CSARSGGSTDTQYF. As DNA, the CDR3 is TGCAGTGCTAGATCCGGCGGGAGCACAGATACGCAGTATTTT.

This clonotype is judged medium-sized. The chain uses TRBV7-2 and TRBJ1-5; TRBD1 matches 7 bases. With V trimmed by 4 bases and J by 6 bases, 15 bases remained unmatched. CDR3 length: 17 amino acids. CDR1 is SGHTA, CDR2 FQGNSA, per germline. Written as DNA, the CDR3 is TGTGCCAGCAGCTCATCGGCATTAGGGGGCAGGAGTCAGCCCCAGCATTTT. As protein: CASSSSALGGRSQPQHF.

This clonotype was recorded at least ten times. The V call is TRBV7-8, the J call TRBJ2-5; D tentatively fits TRBD1 or TRBD2 (6 bases each). This CDR3 has 15 amino acids. Germline CDR1 SGHVS, CDR2 FQNEAQ. Trimming pared 3 bases from V and 6 bases from J, leaving 17 bases between. The CDR3 protein is CASSFQPGAGKTQYF. CDR3 coding DNA: TGTGCCAGCAGCTTCCAACCGGGGGCCGGAAAGACCCAGTACTTC.

Many counts were recorded for this clonotype. The V call is TRBV6-2 or TRBV6-3, the J call TRBJ2-6; maybe TRBD2 (5 bases). Germline V lookup: CDR1 MNHEY, CDR2 SVGEGT. The CDR3 runs 20 residues. Trimming cost V 6 bases and J 0 bases, with 24 bases left between them. Here the CDR3 reads CASRQGRGSQRFSGANVLTF. The CDR3 bases are TGTGCCAGCAGACAAGGCCGGGGTAGTCAACGATTCTCTGGGGCCAACGTCCTGACTTTC.

CDR3 bases: TGTGCCACCAGCAGAGATGGGGGGGACGCGTCCGAGCAGTACTTC. Residues: CATSRDGGDASEQYF. V and J are TRBV15 and TRBJ2-7; TRBD2 agrees at 7 bases. After removal of 0 bases from V and 6 bases from J, the junction contained 8 bases not matched to a gene. This CDR3 comprises 15 residues. CDR1 LNHNV and CDR2 YYDKDF come from the germline V gene (reference sequence).

In regard to this clonotype: The junction differs from germline at one of its ends, possibly a read error. The chain links TRBV5-3 to TRBJ2-1; the match to TRBD2 covers 9 bases. TRBV5-3 is classed as an ORF, of uncertain function. CDR3 size: 14 residues. The CDR3 sequence: CASSSGLALGEQFF. CDR3 in DNA: TGTGCCAGCAGCTCGGGACTAGCCCTAGGGGAGCAGTTCTTC.

This clonotype was detected ten times or more. The chain has TRBV7-8 and TRBJ1-2; 9 bases fit TRBD1. CDR3 length: 15 amino acids. Germline-derived CDR1 and CDR2 are SGHVS and FQNEAQ. The J segment lost 4 bases and the V segment lost 3 bases, leaving 6 bases of the junction unmatched. Here the CDR3 reads CASSFTGGGGYGYTF. CDR3 bases: TGTGCCAGCAGCTTCACAGGGGGCGGTGGCTATGGCTACACCTTC.

This clonotype was counted at least ten times. The V call is TRBV12-3 or TRBV12-4, the J call TRBJ2-3; perhaps D is TRBD1 or TRBD2 (5 bases each). Between the trimmed V and J ends, which lost 2 bases and 14 bases, there was a span of 11 bases. The CDR3 loop spans 11 amino acids. The CDR3 DNA reads as TGTGCCAGCAGTTTATTGGGGGAGCGGTATTTT. It specifies CASSLLGERYF.

At least ten counts were recorded for this clonotype. The chain combines TRBV7-2 with TRBJ2-3; 8 bases fit TRBD1. The CDR3 length is 15 residues. CDR1 is SGHTA, CDR2 FQGNSA, per germline. V gave up 1 base and J gave up 4 bases; unmatched junction bases: 4. The CDR3 sequence: CASSLDNRGADTQYF. The CDR3 DNA sequence: TGTGCCAGCAGCTTAGATAACAGGGGGGCAGATACGCAGTATTTT.

This clonotype occurred many times. This sequence joins TRBV7-2 and TRBJ1-2; D is perhaps TRBD1 (5 bases). This CDR3 is 14 amino acids long. Germline V CDR1 and CDR2: SGHTA, FQGNSA. Trimming stripped 2 bases from V and 2 bases from J, with 9 bases between. The CDR3 nucleotides read TGTGCCAGCAGCTTATCCAGGGCGAACTATGGCTACACCTTC. Translating it yields CASSLSRANYGYTF.

This clonotype has ten or more counts. The V gene is TRBV7-2, the J gene TRBJ2-7; TRBD2 matches at 8 bases. The CDR3 is made up of 14 amino acids. Germline CDR1 reads SGHTA; CDR2 reads FQGNSA. V trimming: 5 bases; J trimming: 3 bases; junction bases outside the gene matches: 6. This CDR3 is CASSRGLGGYEQYF. The CDR3 coding sequence is TGTGCCAGCAGCAGGGGACTAGGGGGCTACGAGCAGTACTTC.